This T cell receptor (beta chain) stems from a study of Ad26.COV2.S vaccination and SARS-CoV-2 variants. Produced via immunoSEQ multiplex PCR; TCRdb's table is partial and in-frame only. This table has 300,000 to 350,000 clones, around 89% appearing once. Trimming took 10 bases from V and 3 from J; bases not matched to a gene: 14. The CDR3 runs to 15 residues. Germline CDR1 and CDR2: MNHEY and SMNVEV (reference sequence). The treatment was: some 20 received Ad26.COV2.S at low or high dose, single or two shots; about 5 received placebo; per-sample allocation not given. Samples analyzed were those drawn on day 63 after the first vaccine or placebo injection.

The source is a person aged 18-60 years who received the Ad26.COV2.S COVID-19 vaccine or a placebo. Sequencing was performed on peripheral blood, taken in a trial of Ad26.COV2.S vaccine versus placebo. The chain uses TRBV27 and TRBJ1-1; the match to TRBD1 covers 7 bases. The CDR3, as DNA: TGTGCCACCCAGGGGAGGGGGCGTTGGGACACTGAAGCTTTCTTT. It yields the protein CATQGRGRWDTEAFF.